The following is a T cell receptor beta chain sequence with its context. Its cognate antigen is unknown. This clone may be a read error of a much larger clone one base away. Constant-region reverse primers amplified full-length variable regions, followed by semi-nested Nested Universal Primer A PCR. One entry per CDR3 protein, called by TCRdb with MiXCR from the 5' RACE reads. Among around 30,000 distinct CDR3 sequences listed, roughly 24% were seen once. Germline CDR1 SGHDT, CDR2 YYEEEE. This CDR3 is 15 amino acids long. Study findings and constraints: In terms of TCR gene usage, tumor memory CD4+ T cells clustered together with blood and lymph node memory CD4+ cells, as well as with lymph node naive CD4+ cells. The larger-cohort validation was restricted to a single TCR beta V-J rearrangement rather than whole repertoires.

Naive CD4+ T cells were purified with Tregs depleted by CD25. The chain recombines TRBV5-6 with TRBJ2-1, with a tentative D call TRBD2 (5 bases). This sequence was found in a female donor with breast cancer. The specimen sequenced was naive CD4+ T cells sorted from a lymph node. As to subset: naive CD4+ T cells, CD4+CD45RA+CD25-. CDR3: CAGSLVGGSYNEQFF. CDR3 nucleotides: TGTGCCGGCAGCTTAGTTGGCGGGTCCTACAATGAGCAGTTCTTC.